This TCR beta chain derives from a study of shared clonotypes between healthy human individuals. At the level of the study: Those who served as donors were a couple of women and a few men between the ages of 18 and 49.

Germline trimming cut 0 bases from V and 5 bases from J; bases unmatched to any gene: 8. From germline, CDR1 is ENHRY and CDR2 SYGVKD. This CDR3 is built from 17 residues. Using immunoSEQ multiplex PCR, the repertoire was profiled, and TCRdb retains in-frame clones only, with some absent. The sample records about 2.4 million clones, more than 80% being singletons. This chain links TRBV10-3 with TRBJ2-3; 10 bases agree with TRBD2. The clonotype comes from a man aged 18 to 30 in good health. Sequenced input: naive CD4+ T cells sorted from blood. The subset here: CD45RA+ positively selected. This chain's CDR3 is CAISESVAGGFEDTQYF. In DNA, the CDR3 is TGTGCCATCAGTGAGTCGGTAGCGGGGGGTTTCGAAGATACGCAGTATTTT.